This TCR beta chain was recovered during a study of lymphopenia after photon versus proton radiotherapy (dated by TCRdb to 2018 to 2020). Context from the whole study: In patients with gastrointestinal tumors who developed high-grade lymphopenia, the study compared the immunological effects of photon radiation therapy with those of proton radiation therapy. A cohort of some 20 patients with gastrointestinal tumors who received either photon or proton therapy and subsequently developed lymphopenia was included. The study was designed to characterize how the impact on the immune system differs between the two radiation modalities. Summary of the overall study and its limitations: After the lymphocyte count nadir, oligoclonal expansion, especially of CD8+ Temra cells, was observed in photon-treated repertoires, and the drop in diversity was driven by this expansion. Across the cohort, an inverse correlation was found between a larger post-nadir drop in TCR diversity and overall survival time among patients who died. Relative stability during treatment was observed in proton-treated patients, whereas loss of naive T cells and TCR diversity and gain of effector/memory populations were observed in photon-treated patients. The survival association was assessed only in patients who died, and the authors presented better survival with proton therapy as a possibility rather than a demonstrated result.

The library was generated by the immunoSEQ multiplex PCR assay. Deep sequencing of rearranged TCR beta loci, alongside multiparametric flow cytometry, was used to profile T cell repertoires. Held by TCRdb, this immuneACCESS table contains in-frame sequences only and omits some clones. Under half of the omission traces to an unresolved V gene where checked; the cause of the rest is unknown. This sample lists 20,000 to 25,000 clones; around 85% were detected once. Clones ranked in the top ten supply over 15% of the sample. For this clone: It lacks a known antigen. Base qualities are not at hand, and no much larger clone is one base apart.

V drops 7 bases and J drops 7 bases, leaving 17 bases in between. Including the terminal cysteine and phenylalanine, the CDR3 comprises 13 residues. Only CDR3 DNA remains: 39 bases, in frame from the first base. Taken from the germline V gene, the CDR1 and CDR2 loops are SGHRS and YFSETQ. Recombination linked TRBV5-1 to TRBJ1-2; the D gene identity is not certain. This TCR was recovered from a man aged 60-69 years with pancreatic cancer. Here the sequenced sample was peripheral blood, taken from a patient treated with photon-based radiotherapy. This receptor carries the CDR3 CASSGGEGGGYTF. The nucleotide sequence reads as follows: TGCGCCAGCTCCGGCGGCGAGGGAGGTGGCTACACCTTC. Beyond the CDR3, the reference TRBV5-1 and TRBJ1-2 genes provide the residues; the full variable domain reads: KAGVTQTPRYLIKTRGQQVTLSCSPISGHRSVSWYQQTPGQGLQFLFEYFSETQRNKGNFPGRFSGRQFSNSRSEMNVSTLELGDSALYLCASSGGEGGGYTFGSGTRLTVV.